This T cell receptor beta chain was profiled in a study of PD-L1 blockade in urothelial cancer. Study in general: Every 3 weeks, patients received intravenous atezolizumab 1,200 mg, beginning 2014. A median roughly 150,000 T cells were found in blood samples.

Broader study findings: Pretreatment peripheral blood TCR clonality that fell below the median predicted better survival among the patients studied.

The CDR3 is 15 residues long. The V gene's germline CDR1 is SGHTA and CDR2 FQGNSA. V trimming: 1 base; J trimming: 4 bases; junction bases outside the gene matches: 7. Indicated time point: pretreatment peripheral blood. On this clone itself: The target antigen is unknown.

Sequenced by immunoSEQ multiplex PCR; TCRdb stores in-frame clones only, minus some. The sample includes tens of thousands of clones, 85% of them seen just once. The chain links TRBV7-2 to TRBJ2-7; TRBD2 matches 7 bases. The sample here was PBMCs, taken around atezolizumab (anti-PD-L1) treatment. This receptor was taken from a man in his 60s with urothelial cancer. In nucleotides, the CDR3 is TGTGCCAGCAGCTTAGGGGGGACTAAAACTTACGAGCAGTACTTC. It encodes CASSLGGTKTYEQYF. The variable domain in full, completed from reference TRBV7-2 and TRBJ2-7, reads GAGVSQSPSNKVTEKGKDVELRCDPISGHTALYWYRQSLGQGLEFLIYFQGNSAPDKSGLPSDRFSAERTGGSVSTLTIQRTQQEDSAVYLCASSLGGTKTYEQYFGPGTRLTVT.